This T cell receptor (beta chain) was documented in a study of CD8 T cells in ankylosing spondylitis. Study-wide findings and caveats: Within ankylosing spondylitis blood, a TCR beta motif made up of several highly homologous variants appeared to be characteristic. Enrichment of disease-linked clones was reportedly significant in matched ankylosing spondylitis synovial fluid. Certain motif variants had earlier appeared in reactive arthritis synovial fluid and blood.

On this clonotype itself: Its antigen is unidentified.

Via MiXCR, TCRdb re-called the 5' RACE reads, giving one row per CDR3 protein. The sample contains about 130,000 distinct CDR3 sequences, roughly 18% of which appear only once. V shed 3 bases, J shed 4 bases, and the junction held 9 bases outside the gene matches. CDR1 is SEHNR and CDR2 is FQNEAQ in the germline V gene (reference sequence). The CDR3 covers 16 residues. This sequence was found in a male donor with ankylosing spondylitis. The source material was blood, either unsorted or a sorted T cell fraction (not recorded which). This chain links TRBV7-9 with TRBJ1-3; the match to TRBD1 covers 7 bases. CDR3 nucleotide sequence: TGTGCCAGCAGCTTTCGCGACAGGGTATCAGGAAACACCATATATTTT. Translated, it gives CASSFRDRVSGNTIYF.